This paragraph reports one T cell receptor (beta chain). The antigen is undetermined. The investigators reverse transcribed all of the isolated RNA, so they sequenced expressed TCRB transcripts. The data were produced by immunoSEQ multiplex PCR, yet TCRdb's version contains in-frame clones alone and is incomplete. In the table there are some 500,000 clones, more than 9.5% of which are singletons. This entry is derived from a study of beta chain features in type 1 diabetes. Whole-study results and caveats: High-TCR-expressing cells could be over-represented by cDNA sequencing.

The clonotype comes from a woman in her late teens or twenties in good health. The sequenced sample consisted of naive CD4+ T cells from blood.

The CDR3: CASSKRAYEQYF. CDR3 in DNA: TGTGCCAGCAGCAAGAGGGCCTACGAGCAGTACTTC. The chain couples TRBV21-1 to TRBJ2-7; TRBD2, the table's D call, was not compared with the DNA. TRBV21-1 is a pseudogene locus. This CDR3 has 12 residues.